A single sample gave rise to the 16 T cell receptor beta chains below, sequenced in a study of T-cell memory formation after mild COVID-19. TCRdb itself ran the 5' RACE reads through MiXCR, one entry per CDR3 protein. This sample has roughly 190,000 distinct CDR3 sequences; 27% occur once, and the top ten carry approximately 10%. The source material was PBMCs or a T cell subset sorted from them (not recorded which). The receptors were sampled from an adult woman who had mild COVID-19 (a few samples of this study predate the infection). Cell type and time point are not known.

This clonotype came up many times. The chain uses TRBV7-9 and TRBJ2-5; 9 bases are a match to TRBD2. Trimming took 2 bases from V and 2 from J; bases not matched to a gene: 0. CDR1 and CDR2 (germline): SEHNR, FQNEAQ (reference sequence). This CDR3 is built from 14 residues. CDR3 nucleotides: TGTGCCAGCAGCTTAACTAGCGGGCAAGAGACCCAGTACTTC. Translated: CASSLTSGQETQYF.

This clonotype was detected only a few times. J is TRBJ2-2 and V is TRBV12-3 or TRBV12-4; D is ambiguous. The CDR3 sequence is 15 residues long. V gave up 3 bases and J gave up 2 bases, with 10 bases separating them. CDR3 nucleotides: TGTGCCAGCAGTTTTCGGCTGACTAACACCGGGGAGCTGTTTTTT. Amino acid sequence: CASSFRLTNTGELFF.

The chain joins TRBV29-1 to TRBJ1-1; possibly TRBD1 for D (5 bases). The V and J ends lost 1 base and 10 bases respectively, with 10 bases between them. The CDR3 is 11 residues long. CDR1 and CDR2 from the germline V gene are SQVTM and ANQGSEA. This CDR3 reads CSVEAGRGAFF. CDR3 nucleotide sequence: TGCAGCGTTGAAGCGGGACGGGGAGCTTTCTTT.

The J gene is TRBJ2-2, the V gene TRBV7-3; 9 bases agree with TRBD2. Germline-derived CDR1 and CDR2 are SGHTA and FQGTGA. The CDR3 runs to 14 residues. J lost 7 bases, V lost 8 bases, and 8 bases had no gene match. Written as DNA, the CDR3 is TGTGCCAGCGAAGTGGCGGGAGGGGGCGGGGAGCTGTTTTTT. It translates to CASEVAGGGGELFF.

This clonotype was recorded once. The chain employs TRBV5-5 and TRBJ1-1; the D gene is possibly TRBD1 (5 bases). Trimming left V 0 bases short and J 1 base short, with 10 bases between. CDR3 length: 15 residues. The germline CDR1 and CDR2 sequences are SGHKS and YYEKEE (reference sequence). DNA of the CDR3: TGTGCCAGCAGCTTGGGAAGGACACCGAACACTGAAGCTTTCTTT. Translation: CASSLGRTPNTEAFF.

The sample holds a few counts of this clonotype. The chain combines TRBV5-1 with TRBJ1-3; D is unresolved. The CDR3 runs to 16 residues. V was shortened by 2 bases and J by 1 base, with 13 bases between the two germline ends. CDR1 is SGHRS, CDR2 YFSETQ, per germline. Here the CDR3 reads CASSFNPSRSGNTIYF. CDR3 coding DNA: TGCGCCAGCAGCTTTAACCCGAGTAGATCTGGAAACACCATATATTTT.

This clonotype is a singleton in its sample. The chain has TRBV19 and TRBJ2-1; 8 positions match TRBD1. This CDR3 is built from 12 residues. After removal of 10 bases from V and 8 bases from J, the junction contained 7 bases not matched to a gene. CDR1 is LNHDA and CDR2 is SQIVND in the germline V gene (reference sequence). CDR3 sequence (DNA): TGTGCCACCTCCGGACAGGGACATGAGCAGTTCTTC. Translating it yields CATSGQGHEQFF.

The sample holds a few counts of this clonotype. This chain joins TRBV5-8 and TRBJ2-1; D not resolved. The CDR3 extends over 15 amino acids. Trimming pared 4 bases from V and 8 bases from J, leaving 19 bases between. CDR1 is SGHTS, CDR2 YDEGEE, per germline. The CDR3 loop reads CASSRSGRTGDEQFF. The CDR3 nucleotides are TGTGCCAGCAGCCGATCGGGCCGAACTGGCGATGAGCAGTTCTTC. Supplemented by reference TRBV5-8 and TRBJ2-1, the full variable domain reads EAGVTQSPTHLIKTRGQQATLRCSPISGHTSVYWYQQALGLGLQFLLWYDEGEERNRGNFPPRFSGRQFPNYSSELNVNALELEDSALYLCASSRSGRTGDEQFFGPGTRLTVL.

This clonotype has a handful of counts. The J gene is TRBJ2-7, the V gene TRBV28, with D possibly being TRBD1 (6 bases). CDR3 size: 12 residues. The germline CDR1 and CDR2 sequences are MDHEN and SYDVKM. Trimming left V 4 bases short and J 6 bases short, with 10 bases between. CDR3 in DNA: TGTGCCAGCAGTTCGTCAGGGGTCGAGCAGTACTTC. Its translation: CASSSSGVEQYF.

The gene calls are TRBV14 and TRBJ2-5; TRBD1 or TRBD2 may be the D gene (5 bases each). V was cut by 5 bases and J by 9 bases, with 16 bases left in between. The CDR3 is 13 amino acids. Germline V lookup: CDR1 SGHDN, CDR2 FVKESK. The chain's CDR3 is CASSIGAWKAQYF. CDR3 sequence (DNA): TGTGCCAGCAGCATCGGGGCTTGGAAGGCCCAGTACTTC.

This clonotype was recorded at least ten times. CDR3 protein: CASSSGLGGYEQYF. The DNA for the CDR3 is TGCGCCAGCAGCTCCGGACTAGGGGGCTACGAGCAGTACTTC. V and J are TRBV5-1 and TRBJ2-7, with D perhaps matching TRBD2 (7 bases). This CDR3 region has 14 residues. CDR1 SGHRS and CDR2 YFSETQ come from the germline V gene. Trimming took 3 bases from V and 3 from J, leaving 13 bases between them. The full variable domain, with the rest looked up from reference TRBV5-1 and TRBJ2-7, is KAGVTQTPRYLIKTRGQQVTLSCSPISGHRSVSWYQQTPGQGLQFLFEYFSETQRNKGNFPGRFSGRQFSNSRSEMNVSTLELGDSALYLCASSSGLGGYEQYFGPGTRLTVT.

In its sample, this clonotype was seen once. V gene TRBV12-3 or TRBV12-4 combines with J gene TRBJ2-5, with D hard to call. CDR3 length: 15 residues. Trimming stripped 5 bases from V and 0 bases from J, with 13 bases between. DNA of the CDR3: TGTGCCAGCAGTCCGGGTGGGATGTACCAAGAGACCCAGTACTTC. It codes for CASSPGGMYQETQYF.

The rearrangement links TRBV5-1 to TRBJ1-1; TRBD1 matches at 7 bases. V trimming: 0 bases; J trimming: 4 bases; junction bases outside the gene matches: 3. The CDR3 extends over 14 amino acids. Germline V gene data show CDR1 as SGHRS and CDR2 as YFSETQ. This chain's CDR3 is CASSLAQGGTEAFF. CDR3 DNA sequence: TGCGCCAGCAGCTTGGCGCAGGGGGGCACTGAAGCTTTCTTT.

The J gene is TRBJ2-4, the V gene TRBV2, with D perhaps TRBD1 or TRBD2 (7 bases each). CDR3 size: 15 residues. Germline-derived CDR1 and CDR2 are SNHLY and FYNNEI. V was pared by 9 bases and J by 8 bases, with 23 bases between. CDR3 in DNA: TGTGCCAGTCGCCCAAGGGGGCGTGGGAGGGACATTCAGTACTTC. This encodes CASRPRGRGRDIQYF.

This clonotype was picked up a small number of times. The genes are TRBV9 and TRBJ2-1; D unclear. CDR1 SGDLS and CDR2 YYNGEE come from the germline V gene. The V gene lost 0 bases and the J gene lost 4 bases, with 2 bases spanning the gap. The CDR3 runs to 12 residues. The CDR3, as DNA: TGTGCCAGCAGCGTAGATTACAATGAGCAGTTCTTC. As protein: CASSVDYNEQFF.

The V and J genes are TRBV20-1 and TRBJ2-7; D may be TRBD1 (5 bases). The V end lost 2 bases, the J end lost 0 bases, and 17 bases lay between the germline ends. Germline loops: CDR1 DFQATT, CDR2 SNEGSKA (reference sequence). This CDR3 is built from 16 residues. The CDR3 protein is CSARKDWGLSSYEQYF. For the CDR3, the DNA is TGCAGTGCTAGAAAGGATTGGGGCCTAAGCTCCTACGAGCAGTACTTC.